The 5 T cell receptor beta chains given below trace back to one sample, sequenced in a study of breast tumors, draining lymph nodes, adjacent tissues. The lymph nodes were axillary draining lymph nodes from breast cancer patients. Using its own MiXCR run on the multiplex PCR reads, TCRdb lists one record per CDR3 protein. The profile shows under 350,000 distinct CDR3 sequences, more than 30% of them singletons. The sequencing sample was made of axillary lymph node tissue. These receptors were taken from a female donor with breast cancer. Some clones in this sample may be carry-over from other donors' samples.

This clonotype has at least ten counts. V gene TRBV19 combines with J gene TRBJ2-1; D tentatively fits TRBD1 or TRBD2 (6 bases each). Trimming took off 6 bases at V and 4 bases at J, with 13 bases between the two ends. This CDR3 comprises 14 residues. In germline, CDR1 is LNHDA, CDR2 SQIVND (reference sequence). The CDR3 protein is CASRAGGGYNEQFF. DNA for the CDR3: TGTGCCAGTAGGGCCGGGGGCGGATACAATGAGCAGTTCTTC.

This clonotype was observed many times. This rearrangement joins TRBV12-5 to TRBJ2-1; the D gene could be TRBD1 or TRBD2 (5 bases each). V was trimmed by 3 bases and J by 5 bases, leaving 17 bases between them. The germline CDR1 and CDR2 sequences are LGHNT and FRNRAP. The CDR3 length is 16 residues. CDR3 coding DNA: TGTGCTAGTGGTTTATGGTCTGCTGGGGGAAACAATGAGCAGTTCTTC. Protein: CASGLWSAGGNNEQFF.

This clonotype was found a few times. The J gene is TRBJ2-2, the V gene TRBV7-2, with TRBD2 matching over 9 bases. The CDR3 totals 18 residues. Germline-derived CDR1 and CDR2 are SGHTA and FQGNSA. The V and J ends lost 5 bases and 5 bases, in that order; junction bases with no gene match: 15. The CDR3 spells CASSALLGLAGETGELFF. The DNA of the CDR3 is TGTGCCAGCAGCGCCCTACTGGGACTAGCAGGAGAAACCGGGGAGCTGTTTTTT.

This clonotype has a count of ten or more. V usage is TRBV11-3 and J usage is TRBJ2-7, with D perhaps TRBD2 (6 bases). This CDR3 comprises 12 residues. V lost 8 bases and J 2 bases, leaving 10 bases between the germline ends. Germline CDR1 reads SGHNT; CDR2 reads YENEEA. CDR3 sequence (DNA): TGTGCCAGCTGCGGGAACCCCTACGAGCAGTACTTC. It encodes CASCGNPYEQYF.

With regard to this clonotype: This clone may be a read error of a much larger clone one base away. V gene TRBV4-1 combines with J gene TRBJ1-5; no clear D. The CDR3 extends over 15 amino acids. Germline CDR1 MGHRA, CDR2 YSYEKL. The CDR3 region is CASTQDRGGFQPQHF. CDR3 nucleotides: TGCGCCAGCACCCAAGATCGGGGAGGGTTTCAGCCCCAGCATTTT.